This TCR beta chain was retrieved from a study of cytomegalovirus exposure and HLA in healthy donors. The PCR ran on 60 Vbeta and 13 Jbeta primers. Sequencing used immunoSEQ multiplex PCR; TCRdb keeps in-frame clones, though not all of them. There are over 150,000 clones in the sample; roughly 80% occur only once, and roughly 10% lies in the top ten. The CDR3 covers 15 residues. Germline assignment: CDR1 SGHRS and CDR2 YFSETQ. Germline trimming cut 0 bases from V and 5 bases from J; bases unmatched to any gene: 6. This chain uses TRBV5-1 with TRBJ2-5; 8 positions match TRBD2. The sample was PBMCs. This TCR was sampled from a man between 50 and 59 years old in good health and CMV-seropositive. The CDR3 region is CASSLAVAGWETQYF. The CDR3 nucleotides are TGCGCCAGCAGCTTGGCCGTAGCGGGGTGGGAGACCCAGTACTTC.